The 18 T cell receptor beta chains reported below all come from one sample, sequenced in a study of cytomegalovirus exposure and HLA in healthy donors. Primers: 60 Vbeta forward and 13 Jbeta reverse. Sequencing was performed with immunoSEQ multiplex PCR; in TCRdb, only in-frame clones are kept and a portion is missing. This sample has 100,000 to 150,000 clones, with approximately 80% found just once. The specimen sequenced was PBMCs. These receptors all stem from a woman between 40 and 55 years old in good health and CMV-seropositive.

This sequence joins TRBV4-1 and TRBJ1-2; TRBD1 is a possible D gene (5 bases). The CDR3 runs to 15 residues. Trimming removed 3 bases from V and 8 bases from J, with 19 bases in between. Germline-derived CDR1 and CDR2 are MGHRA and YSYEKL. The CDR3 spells CASSHSARVLLGYTF. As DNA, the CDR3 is TGCGCCAGCAGCCACTCGGCCAGGGTCCTTTTAGGCTACACCTTC.

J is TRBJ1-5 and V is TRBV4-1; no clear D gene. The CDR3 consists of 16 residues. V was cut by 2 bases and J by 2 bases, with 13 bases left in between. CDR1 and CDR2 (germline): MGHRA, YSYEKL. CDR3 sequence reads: CASSQYHSGGNQPQHF. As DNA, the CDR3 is TGCGCCAGCAGCCAATACCACTCCGGAGGCAATCAGCCCCAGCATTTT.

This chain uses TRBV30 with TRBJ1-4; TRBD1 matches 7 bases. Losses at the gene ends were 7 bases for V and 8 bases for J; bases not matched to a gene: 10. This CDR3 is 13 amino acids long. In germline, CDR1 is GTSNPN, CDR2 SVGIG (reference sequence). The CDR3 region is CASGGILGEKLFF. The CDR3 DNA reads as TGTGCCTCAGGGGGGATTCTTGGGGAAAAACTGTTTTTT.

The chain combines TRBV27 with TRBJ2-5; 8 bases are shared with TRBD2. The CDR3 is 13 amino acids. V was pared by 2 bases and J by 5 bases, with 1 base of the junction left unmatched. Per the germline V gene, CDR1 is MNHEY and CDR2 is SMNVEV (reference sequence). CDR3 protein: CASSLGGGETQYF. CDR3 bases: TGTGCCAGCAGTTTAGGCGGGGGGGAGACCCAGTACTTC.

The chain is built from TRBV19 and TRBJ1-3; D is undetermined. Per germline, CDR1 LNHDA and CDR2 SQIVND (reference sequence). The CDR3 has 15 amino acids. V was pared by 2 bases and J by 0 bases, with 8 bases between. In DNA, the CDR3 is TGTGCCAGTAGTATAAGCCCGGGCTCTGGAAACACCATATATTTT. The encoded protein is CASSISPGSGNTIYF. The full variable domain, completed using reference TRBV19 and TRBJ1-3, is DGGITQSPKYLFRKEGQNVTLSCEQNLNHDAMYWYRQDPGQGLRLIYYSQIVNDFQKGDIAEGYSVSREKKESFPLTVTSAQKNPTAFYLCASSISPGSGNTIYFGEGSWLTVV.

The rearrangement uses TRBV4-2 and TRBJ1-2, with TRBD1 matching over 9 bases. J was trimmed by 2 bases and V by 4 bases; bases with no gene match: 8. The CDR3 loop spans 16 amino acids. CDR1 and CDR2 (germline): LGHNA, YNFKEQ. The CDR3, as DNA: TGTGCCAGCAGCCTAAGAACCGGGACAGGGAACTATGGCTACACCTTC. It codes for CASSLRTGTGNYGYTF.

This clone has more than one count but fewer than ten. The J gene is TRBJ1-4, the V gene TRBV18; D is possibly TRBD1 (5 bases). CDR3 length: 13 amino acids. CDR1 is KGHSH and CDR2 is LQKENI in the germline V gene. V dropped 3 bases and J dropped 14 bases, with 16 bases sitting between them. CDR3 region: CASSPSARERLFF. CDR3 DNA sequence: TGTGCCAGCTCACCTTCCGCCAGGGAACGGCTGTTTTTT.

The CDR3 nucleotides are TGTGCCAGCAGTTACTCAGAGGGTATGTCCCAGCATTTT. This codes for CASSYSEGMSQHF. This chain connects TRBV6-7 to TRBJ1-5; D is unclear. TRBV6-7 is annotated as an ORF whose role is uncertain. V lost 0 bases and J lost 11, with 11 bases in between. CDR3 size: 13 residues.

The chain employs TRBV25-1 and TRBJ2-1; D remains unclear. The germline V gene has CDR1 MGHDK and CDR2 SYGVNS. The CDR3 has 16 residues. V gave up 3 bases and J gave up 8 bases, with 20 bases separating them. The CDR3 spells CASSDYGLSFSDEQFF. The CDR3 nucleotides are TGTGCCAGCAGTGACTATGGTCTCTCTTTTTCCGATGAGCAGTTCTTC.

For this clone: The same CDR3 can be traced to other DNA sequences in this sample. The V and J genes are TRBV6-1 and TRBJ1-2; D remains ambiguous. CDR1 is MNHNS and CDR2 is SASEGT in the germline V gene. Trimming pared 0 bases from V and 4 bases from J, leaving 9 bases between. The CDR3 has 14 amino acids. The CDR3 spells CASSEAQDGYGYTF. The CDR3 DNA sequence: TGTGCCAGCAGTGAAGCCCAGGATGGCTATGGCTACACCTTC.

This CDR3 is CASSLSDQYF. DNA of the CDR3: TGTGCCAGCAGTCTCAGCGACCAGTACTTC. The V and J genes are TRBV6-1 and TRBJ2-5; D remains unclear. The CDR3 has 10 residues. Deletions cut 5 bases from V and 10 bases from J, with 8 bases between. Germline V gene data show CDR1 as MNHNS and CDR2 as SASEGT.

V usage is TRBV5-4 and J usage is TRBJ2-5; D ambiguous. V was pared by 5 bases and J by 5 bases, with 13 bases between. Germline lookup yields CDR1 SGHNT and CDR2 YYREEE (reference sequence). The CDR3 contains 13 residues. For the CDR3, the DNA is TGTGCCAGCAGAGCTATTCTCTCGGAGACCCAGTACTTC. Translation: CASRAILSETQYF.

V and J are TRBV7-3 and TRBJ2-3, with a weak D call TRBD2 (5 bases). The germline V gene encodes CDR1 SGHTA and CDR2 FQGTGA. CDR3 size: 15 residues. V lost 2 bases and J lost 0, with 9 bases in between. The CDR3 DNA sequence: TGTGCCAGCAGCTTAGACGGCGGGAGCACAGATACGCAGTATTTT. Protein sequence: CASSLDGGSTDTQYF.

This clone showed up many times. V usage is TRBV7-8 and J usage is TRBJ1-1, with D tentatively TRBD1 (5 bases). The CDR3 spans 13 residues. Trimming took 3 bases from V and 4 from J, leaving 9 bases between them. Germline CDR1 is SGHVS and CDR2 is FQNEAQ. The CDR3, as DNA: TGTGCCAGCAGCTTGGGGGGGAGCACTGAAGCTTTCTTT. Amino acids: CASSLGGSTEAFF.

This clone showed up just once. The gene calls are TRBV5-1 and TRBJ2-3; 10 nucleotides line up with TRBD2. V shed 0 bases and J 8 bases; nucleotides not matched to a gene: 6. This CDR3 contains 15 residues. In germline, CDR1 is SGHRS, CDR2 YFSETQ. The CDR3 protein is CASSLGASGSGTQYF. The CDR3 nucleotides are TGCGCCAGCAGCTTGGGGGCTAGCGGGAGCGGTACGCAGTATTTT. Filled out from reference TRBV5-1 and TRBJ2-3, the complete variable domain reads KAGVTQTPRYLIKTRGQQVTLSCSPISGHRSVSWYQQTPGQGLQFLFEYFSETQRNKGNFPGRFSGRQFSNSRSEMNVSTLELGDSALYLCASSLGASGSGTQYFGPGTRLTVL.

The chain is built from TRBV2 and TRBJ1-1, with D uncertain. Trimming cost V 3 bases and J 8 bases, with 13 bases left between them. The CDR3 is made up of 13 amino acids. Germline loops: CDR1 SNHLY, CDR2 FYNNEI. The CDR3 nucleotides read TGTGCCAGCAGTGAGTGGTCCAGTTTCGAAGCTTTCTTT. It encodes CASSEWSSFEAFF.

Written as DNA, the CDR3 is TGTGCCAGTAGTATTCTGGGAGGAAATTCACCCCTCCACTTT. It translates to CASSILGGNSPLHF. The rearrangement joins TRBV19 to TRBJ1-6; the D is unclear. The germline V gene encodes CDR1 LNHDA and CDR2 SQIVND (reference sequence). CDR3 length: 14 residues. Between the trimmed V and J ends, which lost 3 bases and 7 bases, there was a span of 10 bases.

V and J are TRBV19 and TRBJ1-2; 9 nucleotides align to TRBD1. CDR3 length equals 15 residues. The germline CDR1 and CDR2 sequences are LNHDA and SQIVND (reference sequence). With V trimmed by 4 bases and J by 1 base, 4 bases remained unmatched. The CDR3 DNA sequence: TGTGCCAGTAGTACGGGACAGGGATTTAACTATGGCTACACCTTC. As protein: CASSTGQGFNYGYTF. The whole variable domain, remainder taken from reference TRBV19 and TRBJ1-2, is DGGITQSPKYLFRKEGQNVTLSCEQNLNHDAMYWYRQDPGQGLRLIYYSQIVNDFQKGDIAEGYSVSREKKESFPLTVTSAQKNPTAFYLCASSTGQGFNYGYTFGSGTRLTVV.